This T cell receptor (beta chain) appears in the sequencing data of a study of blood T cell repertoires in COVID-19. Looking at the study overall: Specimens from acute and convalescent COVID-19 originated in the United States, Italy and Spain. Sample material is recorded as cDNA or gDNA derived from T cells, B-cell-depleted T cells, or PBMCs.

From germline, CDR1 is MGHRA and CDR2 YSYEKL. The CDR3 is 11 amino acids. The ends were cut back, 1 base at V and 12 bases at J, with 6 bases in the middle. Authors' data handling: From reference gene primer amplification, estimates of nucleated cell counts were derived. This table comes from immunoSEQ multiplex PCR, and its TCRdb copy is limited to in-frame clones, with some not included. D and trimming were read from the DNA, whereas the V and J calls and clone size are those reported in that table. The sample holds around 260,000 clones, roughly 90% seen once. The genes are TRBV4-1 and TRBJ1-4; D remains unclear. Sequenced sample: peripheral blood. This TCR was sampled from a woman under 40 with active or convalescent COVID-19. The CDR3 here is CASSQAVELFF. CDR3 bases: TGCGCCAGCAGCCAAGCAGTTGAACTGTTTTTT.